This TCR beta chain was obtained from a study of monozygotic twins with inflammatory bowel disease. Study results and limitations: The data offered no way to tell different T cell subtypes apart. Diversity of TCRbeta measured by inverse Simpson was lower in IBD patients than in healthy co-twins.

Germline-derived CDR1 and CDR2 are SGHNT and YYREEE (reference sequence). The CDR3 consists of 17 residues. cDNA for each sample came from eight separate reactions. Using TCRalpha and TCRbeta cDNA, the researchers carried out two nested PCRs that lasted approximately 16 and 10 cycles. TCRdb reprocessed the 5' RACE reads and reports one entry per CDR3 protein, with no DNA. The data show approximately 400,000 distinct CDR3 sequences, and the top ten clones hold approximately 2.3%. In regard to this clonotype: Its antigen remains unknown.

The chain carries TRBV5-4 and TRBJ2-3; absent DNA, TCRdb's TRBD2 call cannot be checked. The clonotype was recovered from a human donor with ulcerative colitis or Crohn's disease, or a healthy co-twin of an affected twin (not recorded which). What was sequenced was blood. The CDR3 protein is CASSLRLAGGNTDTQYF. The full variable domain, with the rest looked up from reference TRBV5-4 and TRBJ2-3, is ETGVTQSPTHLIKTRGQQVTLRCSSQSGHNTVSWYQQALGQGPQFIFQYYREEENGRGNFPPRFSGLQFPNYSSELNVNALELDDSALYLCASSLRLAGGNTDTQYFGPGTRLTVL.